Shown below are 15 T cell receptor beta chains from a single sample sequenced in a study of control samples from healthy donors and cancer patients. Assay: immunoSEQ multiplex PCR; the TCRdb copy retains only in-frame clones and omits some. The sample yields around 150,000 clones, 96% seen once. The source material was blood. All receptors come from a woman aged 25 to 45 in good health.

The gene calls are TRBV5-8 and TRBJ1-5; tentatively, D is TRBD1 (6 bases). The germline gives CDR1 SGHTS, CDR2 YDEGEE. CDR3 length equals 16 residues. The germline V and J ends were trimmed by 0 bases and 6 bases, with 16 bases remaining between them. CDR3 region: CASSLGIGGMVQPQHF. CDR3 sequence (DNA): TGTGCCAGCAGCTTGGGTATTGGGGGCATGGTTCAGCCCCAGCATTTT.

The CDR3 sequence: CANTIETGNTIYF. The CDR3 DNA sequence: TGTGCCAATACAATTGAAACCGGAAACACCATATATTTT. The chain carries TRBV30 and TRBJ1-3, with D unresolved. Trimming took off 8 bases at V and 4 bases at J, with 15 bases between the two ends. This CDR3 comprises 13 residues. From germline, CDR1 is GTSNPN and CDR2 SVGIG (reference sequence).

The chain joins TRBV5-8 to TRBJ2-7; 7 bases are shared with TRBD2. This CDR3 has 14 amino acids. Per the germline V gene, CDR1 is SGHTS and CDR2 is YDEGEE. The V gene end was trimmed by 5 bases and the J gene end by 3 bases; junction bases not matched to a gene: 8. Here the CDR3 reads CASRPSGTFYEQYF. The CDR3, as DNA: TGTGCCAGCAGACCCAGCGGGACCTTCTACGAGCAGTACTTC.

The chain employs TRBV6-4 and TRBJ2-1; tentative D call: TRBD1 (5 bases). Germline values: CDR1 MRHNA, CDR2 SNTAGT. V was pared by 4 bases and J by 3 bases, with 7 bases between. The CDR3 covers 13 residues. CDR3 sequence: CASSVDSYNEQFF. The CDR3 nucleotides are TGTGCCAGCAGTGTCGACAGCTACAATGAGCAGTTCTTC.

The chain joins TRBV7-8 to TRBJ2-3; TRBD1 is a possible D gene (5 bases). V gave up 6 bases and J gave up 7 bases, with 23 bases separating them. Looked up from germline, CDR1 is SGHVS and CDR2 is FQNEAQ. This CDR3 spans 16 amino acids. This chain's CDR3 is CASSYRFPQTLNTQYF. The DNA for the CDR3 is TGTGCCAGCAGTTACAGGTTCCCGCAAACTCTAAATACGCAGTATTTT.

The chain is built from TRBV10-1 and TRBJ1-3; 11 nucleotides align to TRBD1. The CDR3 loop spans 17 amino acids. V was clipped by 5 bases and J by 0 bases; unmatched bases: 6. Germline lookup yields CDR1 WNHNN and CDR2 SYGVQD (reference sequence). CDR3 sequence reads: CASSPGQGGPSGNTIYF. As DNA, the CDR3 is TGCGCCAGCAGTCCGGGACAGGGGGGCCCCTCTGGAAACACCATATATTTT.

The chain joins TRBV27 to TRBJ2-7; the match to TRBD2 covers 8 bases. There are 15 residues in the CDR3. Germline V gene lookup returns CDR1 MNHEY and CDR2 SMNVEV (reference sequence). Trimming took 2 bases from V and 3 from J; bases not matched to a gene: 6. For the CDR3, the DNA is TGTGCCAGCAGTTTAGGGGTAGCGGGGTTCTACGAGCAGTACTTC. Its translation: CASSLGVAGFYEQYF.

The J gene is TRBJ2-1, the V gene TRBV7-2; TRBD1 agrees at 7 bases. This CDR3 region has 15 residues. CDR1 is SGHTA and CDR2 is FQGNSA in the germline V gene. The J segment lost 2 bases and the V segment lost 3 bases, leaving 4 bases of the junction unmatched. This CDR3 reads CASSFGTVPYNEQFF. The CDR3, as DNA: TGTGCCAGCAGCTTCGGGACAGTGCCCTACAATGAGCAGTTCTTC.

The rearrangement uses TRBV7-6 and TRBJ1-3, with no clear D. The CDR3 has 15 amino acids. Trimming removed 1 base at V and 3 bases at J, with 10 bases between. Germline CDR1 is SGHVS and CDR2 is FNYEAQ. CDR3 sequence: CASSLEATFGNTIYF. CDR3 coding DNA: TGTGCCAGCAGCTTAGAGGCGACATTTGGAAACACCATATATTTT.

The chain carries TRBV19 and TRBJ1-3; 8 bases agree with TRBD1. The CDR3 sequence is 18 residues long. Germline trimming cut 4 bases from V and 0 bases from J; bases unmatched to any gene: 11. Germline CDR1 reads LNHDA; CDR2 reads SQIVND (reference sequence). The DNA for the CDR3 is TGTGCCAGTAGTAGGGATGGCGGACAGGGCGGCTCTGGAAACACCATATATTTT. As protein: CASSRDGGQGGSGNTIYF.

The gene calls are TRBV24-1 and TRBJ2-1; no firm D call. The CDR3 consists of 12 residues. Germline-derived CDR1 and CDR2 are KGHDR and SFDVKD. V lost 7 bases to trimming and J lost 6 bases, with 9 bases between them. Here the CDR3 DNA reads TGTGCCACCAGATGGGGATTCAATGAGCAGTTCTTC. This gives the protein CATRWGFNEQFF.

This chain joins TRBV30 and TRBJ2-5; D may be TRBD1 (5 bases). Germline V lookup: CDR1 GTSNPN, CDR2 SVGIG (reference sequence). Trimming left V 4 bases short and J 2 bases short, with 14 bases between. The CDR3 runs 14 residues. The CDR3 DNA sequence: TGTGCCTGGAAATCCGGAGCAGGGCAAGAGACCCAGTACTTC. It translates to CAWKSGAGQETQYF.

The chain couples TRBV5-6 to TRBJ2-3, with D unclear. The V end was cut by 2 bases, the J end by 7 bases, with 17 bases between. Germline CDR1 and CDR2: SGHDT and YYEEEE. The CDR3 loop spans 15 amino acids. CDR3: CASSFDAGHANTQYF. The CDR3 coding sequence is TGTGCCAGCAGCTTCGACGCAGGCCACGCGAATACGCAGTATTTT.

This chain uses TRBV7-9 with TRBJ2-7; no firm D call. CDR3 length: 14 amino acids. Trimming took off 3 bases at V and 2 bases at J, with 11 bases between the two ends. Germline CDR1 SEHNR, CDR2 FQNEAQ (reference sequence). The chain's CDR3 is CASSFGQPAYEQYF. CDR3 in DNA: TGTGCCAGCAGCTTCGGCCAGCCAGCCTACGAGCAGTACTTC.

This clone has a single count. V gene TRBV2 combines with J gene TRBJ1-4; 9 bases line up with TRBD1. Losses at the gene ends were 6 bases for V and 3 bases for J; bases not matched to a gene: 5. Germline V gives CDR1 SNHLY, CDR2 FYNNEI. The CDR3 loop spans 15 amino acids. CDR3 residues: CASRQGAGSNEKLFF. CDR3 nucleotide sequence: TGTGCCAGCAGACAGGGGGCAGGTTCTAATGAAAAACTGTTTTTT.